A single sample is the source of the 29 T cell receptor beta chains below, sequenced in a study of T cell responses to AZD1222 COVID-19 vaccine. TCRdb keeps only in-frame clones here, not all; method: immunoSEQ multiplex PCR. The sample contains roughly 150,000 clones, less than 95% of which appear only once. The specimen was peripheral blood, collected 28 days after the second AZD1222 dose. Every receptor here comes from an adult who received the AZD1222 COVID-19 vaccine.

The J gene is TRBJ1-1, the V gene TRBV6-1; tentative D call: TRBD1 (6 bases). CDR1 is MNHNS, CDR2 SASEGT, per germline. CDR3 size: 16 residues. V was cut by 1 base and J by 7 bases, with 19 bases left in between. The CDR3 protein is CASSEGRRTVLIEAFF. As DNA, the CDR3 is TGTGCCAGCAGTGAAGGTCGAAGGACAGTACTCATTGAAGCTTTCTTT.

The chain links TRBV7-9 to TRBJ1-2, with 8 bases matching TRBD1. There are 16 residues in the CDR3. V trimming: 4 bases; J trimming: 8 bases; junction bases outside the gene matches: 15. Germline CDR1 reads SEHNR; CDR2 reads FQNEAQ (reference sequence). The CDR3 sequence is CASSSRRQGPGGGYTF. The CDR3 DNA reads as TGTGCCAGCAGCTCCCGCCGACAGGGGCCGGGGGGAGGCTACACCTTC.

The rearrangement links TRBV27 to TRBJ2-6, with D tentatively TRBD1 (6 bases). The CDR3 sequence is 16 residues long. Trimming shortened V by 5 bases and J by 0 bases, and 11 bases separated the two germline ends. Germline loops: CDR1 MNHEY, CDR2 SMNVEV (reference sequence). This chain's CDR3 is CASSGGQYSGANVLTF. In DNA form, the CDR3 reads TGTGCCAGCAGTGGAGGACAGTACTCTGGGGCCAACGTCCTGACTTTC.

The chain uses TRBV19 and TRBJ1-2; D is uncertain. Looked up from germline, CDR1 is LNHDA and CDR2 is SQIVND (reference sequence). V dropped 0 bases and J dropped 5 bases, with 16 bases sitting between them. This CDR3 is 16 amino acids long. DNA for the CDR3: TGTGCCAGTAGTATAGAAGCTCTTTCGGCGAGTTATGGCTACACCTTC. It is translated as CASSIEALSASYGYTF.

V is TRBV7-3 and J is TRBJ2-3; unclear D gene. CDR3 length equals 12 residues. V was cut by 8 bases and J by 0 bases, with 6 bases left in between. Looked up from germline, CDR1 is SGHTA and CDR2 is FQGTGA. The CDR3 region has the DNA TGTGCCAGCGGCAGGAGCACAGATACGCAGTATTTT. Translating gives CASGRSTDTQYF.

The chain employs TRBV3-1 (or the pseudogene TRBV3-2) and TRBJ2-1, with D unresolved. Germline CDR1 is LGHDT and CDR2 is YNNKEL (reference sequence). V lost 1 base and J 7 bases, leaving 14 bases between the germline ends. The CDR3 consists of 15 residues. The CDR3 bases are TGTGCCAGCAGCCAAGGATCGGCCACTGGGAATGAGCAGTTCTTC. Amino acid sequence: CASSQGSATGNEQFF.

This clone was recorded only once. The chain links TRBV6-5 to TRBJ1-6; D gene unclear. Trimming took off 4 bases at V and 14 bases at J, with 12 bases between the two ends. This CDR3 comprises 12 residues. Germline values: CDR1 MNHEY, CDR2 SVGAGI. The CDR3 nucleotides read TGTGCCAGCAGTTTATTATCCGGGACCCTCCACTTT. Protein sequence: CASSLLSGTLHF.

The chain joins TRBV4-1 to TRBJ1-5; 7 bases agree with TRBD1. This CDR3 is built from 14 residues. Unmatched junction bases numbered 6, after V lost 3 bases and J lost 7 bases. Germline CDR1 MGHRA, CDR2 YSYEKL. The CDR3 DNA is TGCGCCAGCAGCCATACAGGGGCGAGACAGCCCCAGCATTTT. Amino acid sequence: CASSHTGARQPQHF.

The V call is TRBV28, the J call TRBJ1-3, with D possibly TRBD1 on 5 matching bases. Germline CDR1 MDHEN, CDR2 SYDVKM. The CDR3 has 15 residues. Trimming cost V 8 bases and J 0 bases, with 14 bases left between them. CDR3 amino acids: CASALRGASGNTIYF. The CDR3 coding sequence is TGTGCCAGCGCACTCAGAGGGGCCTCTGGAAACACCATATATTTT.

This chain connects TRBV28 to TRBJ1-1; D unresolved. This CDR3 has 13 residues. V was clipped by 4 bases and J by 4 bases, with 10 bases between them. Germline values: CDR1 MDHEN, CDR2 SYDVKM. The CDR3 protein is CASSSARITEAFF. The CDR3 DNA reads TGTGCCAGCAGTTCAGCCAGAATCACTGAAGCTTTCTTT.

This rearrangement joins TRBV5-1 to TRBJ1-3; the D is unclear. CDR1 is SGHRS, CDR2 YFSETQ, per germline. Trimming removed 0 bases from V and 1 base from J, with 17 bases in between. The CDR3 has 18 residues. CDR3 sequence: CASSLDSGSGLSGNTIYF. As DNA, the CDR3 is TGCGCCAGCAGCTTGGATTCTGGGTCGGGCCTATCTGGAAACACCATATATTTT.

The genes are TRBV18 and TRBJ1-6; unclear D gene. V gave up 3 bases and J gave up 7 bases, with 10 bases separating them. Germline V CDR1 and CDR2: KGHSH, LQKENI. The CDR3 spans 14 residues. CDR3 region: CASSPLASNSPLHF. CDR3 bases: TGTGCCAGCTCACCTCTCGCCTCGAATTCACCCCTCCACTTT.

The V and J genes are TRBV7-9 and TRBJ2-1; D is unresolved. Deletions cut 3 bases from V and 7 bases from J, with 10 bases between. This CDR3 is 13 amino acids long. CDR1 and CDR2 (germline): SEHNR, FQNEAQ (reference sequence). In DNA form, the CDR3 reads TGTGCCAGCAGCTTGAACCCGGTAAATGAGCAGTTCTTC. It specifies CASSLNPVNEQFF. Looking up the rest from reference TRBV7-9 and TRBJ2-1 gives the full variable domain: DTGVSQNPRHKITKRGQNVTFRCDPISEHNRLYWYRQTLGQGPEFLTYFQNEAQLEKSRLLSDRFSAERPKGSFSTLEIQRTEQGDSAMYLCASSLNPVNEQFFGPGTRLTVL.

The chain links TRBV7-9 to TRBJ1-5; the D gene is possibly TRBD1 (5 bases). Germline CDR1 and CDR2: SEHNR and FQNEAQ (reference sequence). The ends were cut back, 1 base at V and 5 bases at J, with 12 bases in the middle. The CDR3 loop spans 15 amino acids. The CDR3 sequence: CASSLDWGDYQPQHF. CDR3 DNA: TGTGCCAGCAGCTTAGACTGGGGGGACTATCAGCCCCAGCATTTT.

V gene TRBV10-3 combines with J gene TRBJ1-6; TRBD1 matches at 12 bases. V dropped 9 bases and J dropped 7; count of bases not matched to a gene: 4. This CDR3 region has 14 residues. Germline V gene lookup returns CDR1 ENHRY and CDR2 SYGVKD. The DNA for the CDR3 is TGTGCCATGTCGGGACAGGGGGCCAATTCACCCCTCCACTTT. This sequence encodes CAMSGQGANSPLHF.

This chain uses TRBV2 with TRBJ2-5, with 9 positions matching TRBD2. This CDR3 has 17 amino acids. Trimming cost V 4 bases and J 1 base; bases outside gene matches: 10. Germline V lookup: CDR1 SNHLY, CDR2 FYNNEI. CDR3 amino acids: CASSGVGSGGPQETQYF. The DNA of the CDR3 is TGTGCCAGCAGTGGGGTAGGTAGCGGGGGCCCCCAAGAGACCCAGTACTTC. The full variable domain, completed using reference TRBV2 and TRBJ2-5, is EPEVTQTPSHQVTQMGQEVILRCVPISNHLYFYWYRQILGQKVEFLVSFYNNEISEKSEIFDDQFSVERPDGSNFTLKIRSTKLEDSAMYFCASSGVGSGGPQETQYFGPGTRLLVL.

The chain combines TRBV6-5 with TRBJ1-3, with 7 bases fitting TRBD1. J lost 0 bases, V lost 5 bases, and 4 bases had no gene match. Per germline, CDR1 MNHEY and CDR2 SVGAGI. The CDR3 runs to 15 residues. The CDR3 region is CASSPDRSSGNTIYF. In nucleotides, the CDR3 is TGTGCCAGCAGTCCGGACAGGAGCTCTGGAAACACCATATATTTT.

The chain recombines TRBV28 with TRBJ1-1; tentative D call: TRBD1 (6 bases). Trimming pared 4 bases from V and 3 bases from J, leaving 12 bases between. CDR1 MDHEN and CDR2 SYDVKM come from the germline V gene. This CDR3 comprises 14 residues. The CDR3 coding sequence is TGTGCCAGCAGTTCCCCCCAGGGGCACACTGAAGCTTTCTTT. Protein sequence: CASSSPQGHTEAFF.

This chain joins TRBV5-1 and TRBJ2-1, with TRBD2 identical over 11 bases. J gave up 3 bases and V 2 bases, and 4 bases lay outside the gene matches. Looked up from germline, CDR1 is SGHRS and CDR2 is YFSETQ. The CDR3 is made up of 16 amino acids. This CDR3 is CASSLAGTSGYNEQFF. In DNA form, the CDR3 reads TGCGCCAGCAGCTTAGCCGGGACTAGCGGCTACAATGAGCAGTTCTTC. The whole variable domain, remainder taken from reference TRBV5-1 and TRBJ2-1, is KAGVTQTPRYLIKTRGQQVTLSCSPISGHRSVSWYQQTPGQGLQFLFEYFSETQRNKGNFPGRFSGRQFSNSRSEMNVSTLELGDSALYLCASSLAGTSGYNEQFFGPGTRLTVL.

V and J are TRBV12-3 or TRBV12-4 and TRBJ2-1; no clear D. Trimming took 6 bases from V and 15 from J, leaving 21 bases between them. There are 13 residues in the CDR3. The CDR3, as DNA: TGTGCCAGCAGCCTCCATGAGGTGGGCCGTGGGTTCTTC. Amino acid sequence: CASSLHEVGRGFF.

The chain carries TRBV28 and TRBJ2-7; D remains ambiguous. Germline CDR1 is MDHEN and CDR2 is SYDVKM. V lost 6 bases, J lost 3 bases, and 6 bases lay in between. The CDR3 totals 11 residues. The CDR3 is CASRLYYEQYF. The CDR3 nucleotides are TGTGCCAGCAGGCTATACTACGAGCAGTACTTC.

The V call is TRBV9, the J call TRBJ1-2; possibly TRBD1 for D (5 bases). V was pared by 4 bases and J by 0 bases, with 10 bases between. CDR3 length equals 14 residues. Germline lookup yields CDR1 SGDLS and CDR2 YYNGEE. The CDR3 is CASSPTQANYGYTF. DNA for the CDR3: TGTGCCAGCAGCCCCACACAGGCTAACTATGGCTACACCTTC.

The J gene is TRBJ2-1, the V gene TRBV3-1 (or the pseudogene TRBV3-2); D unclear. Trimming left V 4 bases short and J 8 bases short, with 6 bases between. Germline-derived CDR1 and CDR2 are LGHDT and YNNKEL (reference sequence). The CDR3 is made up of 11 amino acids. In nucleotides, the CDR3 is TGTGCCAGCAGCCGGCGCCATGAGCAGTTCTTC. Translated: CASSRRHEQFF.

V usage is TRBV18 and J usage is TRBJ1-5, with TRBD1 matching over 8 bases. Germline loops: CDR1 KGHSH, CDR2 LQKENI. The CDR3 runs to 15 residues. V trimming: 1 base; J trimming: 6 bases; junction bases outside the gene matches: 5. The CDR3 DNA follows: TGTGCCAGCTCACCACTTCAGGGGGCTGGTCAGCCCCAGCATTTT. It translates to CASSPLQGAGQPQHF. Filled out from reference TRBV18 and TRBJ1-5, the complete variable domain reads NAGVMQNPRHLVRRRGQEARLRCSPMKGHSHVYWYRQLPEEGLKFMVYLQKENIIDESGMPKERFSAEFPKEGPSILRIQQVVRGDSAAYFCASSPLQGAGQPQHFGDGTRLSIL.

The chain recombines TRBV9 with TRBJ2-5, with TRBD1 matching over 8 bases. The CDR3 consists of 14 residues. The germline CDR1 and CDR2 sequences are SGDLS and YYNGEE. Trimming cost V 0 bases and J 4 bases; bases outside gene matches: 2. CDR3 sequence: CASSVVGQGETQYF. The CDR3, as DNA: TGTGCCAGCAGCGTAGTCGGACAGGGAGAGACCCAGTACTTC.

The chain couples TRBV6-6 to TRBJ1-3, with D unclear. CDR3 length: 14 amino acids. Trimming pared 8 bases from V and 1 base from J, leaving 12 bases between. CDR1 and CDR2 from the germline V gene are MNHNY and SVGAGI (reference sequence). The CDR3 loop is CASCSGLSGNTIYF. The DNA for the CDR3 is TGTGCCAGCTGCAGTGGGCTATCTGGAAACACCATATATTTT.

V gene TRBV11-3 combines with J gene TRBJ1-1, with a weak D call TRBD1 (5 bases). The CDR3 spans 13 residues. With 5 bases removed from V and 4 bases from J, the gap between germline ends came to 11 bases. Germline values: CDR1 SGHNT, CDR2 YENEEA. The CDR3 DNA sequence: TGTGCCAGCAGCCCGCAGGGAGGCACTGAAGCTTTCTTT. Protein product: CASSPQGGTEAFF.

The chain has TRBV3-1 (or the pseudogene TRBV3-2) and TRBJ2-5, with TRBD2 matching over 15 bases. After removal of 5 bases from V and 6 bases from J, the junction contained 7 bases not matched to a gene. This CDR3 has 16 amino acids. Germline V gene data show CDR1 as LGHDT and CDR2 as YNNKEL (reference sequence). Written as DNA, the CDR3 is TGTGCCAGCAGCGAACGGACTAGCGGGGGGGCGAAGACCCAGTACTTC. Encoded protein: CASSERTSGGAKTQYF.

This clone was seen a few times. The genes are TRBV5-4 and TRBJ2-2; 8 nucleotides align to TRBD1. The CDR3 has 17 residues. Germline V gene lookup returns CDR1 SGHNT and CDR2 YYREEE (reference sequence). V lost 4 bases to trimming and J lost 3 bases; unmatched junction nucleotides: 11. For the CDR3, the DNA is TGTGCCAGCAGCCCCGAGGCGACAGGGGCGTACACCGGGGAGCTGTTTTTT. Residues: CASSPEATGAYTGELFF.